This entry is about one TCR beta chain. Its target is not known. They ran version v3.0 of the immunoSEQ assay at survey level. Clones were sequenced by immunoSEQ multiplex PCR, and TCRdb holds only the in-frame ones, with some missing. The sample yields about 39,000 clones, about 85% seen once. This sample is drawn from a study of long-term antiretroviral therapy in people with HIV. At the level of the study: A decade or so separates the oldest specimens from the later 2015 immediate-ART recommendation. The study's findings and limits: Older ART regimens were possibly in use when the blood was collected between about 2003 and 2017. Before ART, certain clones expanded, and these dominated the repertoire at all time points.

CDR3 length: 20 amino acids. Germline assignment: CDR1 LGHNA and CDR2 YSLEER. Trimming removed 5 bases from V and 4 bases from J; junction bases left unmatched: 23. The sequence was collected from a woman aged 50 to 60 with HIV. The chain combines TRBV4-3 with TRBJ2-1; 7 nucleotides line up with TRBD1. Material: unsorted PBMCs, obtained 3.1 years after starting antiretroviral therapy. CDR3 nucleotides: TGCGCCAGCAGCGTAACCTTCACCCCGTTTAGAGACAGGGCGTACAATGAGCAGTTCTTC. This sequence encodes CASSVTFTPFRDRAYNEQFF.